This is a list of T cell receptor beta chains from one sample in a study of blood T cell repertoires in COVID-19. Produced via immunoSEQ multiplex PCR; TCRdb's table is partial and in-frame only. The table has some 390,000 clones, roughly nine tenths seen once. The sample was PBMCs or T cells enriched from blood (not recorded which). The origin of the receptors is a man aged 25 to 40 who had recovered from COVID-19. Each CDR3 is given with its conserved first and last residue. The D gene is left open where the match is weak. A clone size is listed for some rows: how often the clone was seen (once, few, many), or a class if it is expanded.

V: TRBV27
D: TRBD2
length: 17
size: -
J: TRBJ2-2
DNA: TGTGCCAGCAGTACCGGGACTAGCGGGGCCCGGGCCGGGGAGCTGTTTTTT
CDR3: CASSTGTSGARAGELFF

V: TRBV29-1
D: TRBD1
length: 14
size: -
J: TRBJ2-7
DNA: TGCAGCGTTGAAGAGACAGGGCTAGGTAGGGCGCAGTACTTC
CDR3: CSVEETGLGRAQYF

V: TRBV7-9
D: -
length: 16
size: -
J: TRBJ1-3
DNA: TGTGCCAGCAGCCAATTAACAGGGAACTCTGGAAACACCATATATTTT
CDR3: CASSQLTGNSGNTIYF

V: TRBV27
D: -
length: 17
size: -
J: TRBJ2-1
DNA: TGTGCCAGCAGTTTAAGAGGAAAAAGCGGCTCTTACAATGAGCAGTTCTTC
CDR3: CASSLRGKSGSYNEQFF

V: TRBV28
D: -
length: 17
size: -
J: TRBJ2-6
DNA: TGTGCCAGCACCCTCGGGGAGGGGGTGGCAGGGGCCAACGTCCTGACTTTC
CDR3: CASTLGEGVAGANVLTF

V: TRBV28
D: TRBD2
length: 16
size: once
J: TRBJ2-1
DNA: TGTGCCAGCAGTTTATTAAGCGGGACTCCATACAATGAGCAGTTCTTC
CDR3: CASSLLSGTPYNEQFF

V: TRBV30
D: -
length: 13
size: -
J: TRBJ1-5
DNA: TGTGCCTGGACTACGATAGCGGGGACGTCCCAGCATTTT
CDR3: CAWTTIAGTSQHF

V: TRBV11-2
D: -
length: 14
size: -
J: TRBJ2-2
DNA: TGTGCCAGCAGCTTAGGGGGACATATTGCGTCGGGATTTTTT
CDR3: CASSLGGHIASGFF

V: TRBV29-1
D: TRBD1
length: 12
size: few
J: TRBJ1-2
DNA: TGCAGCGTCCCACAGGGGGGGGGTGGCTACACCTTC
CDR3: CSVPQGGGGYTF

V: TRBV27
D: TRBD1
length: 14
size: -
J: TRBJ2-7
DNA: TGTGCCAGCAGTGTCATGGGACAGGGCTACGAGCAGTACTTC
CDR3: CASSVMGQGYEQYF

V: TRBV10-1
D: TRBD2
length: 12
size: -
J: TRBJ2-7
DNA: TGCGCCAGCAGCCTAGCGGGCAACGAGCAGTACTTC
CDR3: CASSLAGNEQYF

V: TRBV19
D: -
length: 14
size: -
J: TRBJ1-5
DNA: TGTGCCAGTAGCCTACAGATTAGCAATCAGCCCCAGCATTTT
CDR3: CASSLQISNQPQHF

V: TRBV6-5
D: -
length: 14
size: once
J: TRBJ1-1
DNA: TGTGCCAGCAGGAATACAGGGATGAGGACTGAAGCTTTCTTT
CDR3: CASRNTGMRTEAFF

V: TRBV10-1
D: TRBD2
length: 15
size: -
J: TRBJ2-1
DNA: TGCGCCAGCAGTGAGGTCCGGGAGGGCCATAATGAGCAGTTCTTC
CDR3: CASSEVREGHNEQFF

V: TRBV24-1
D: TRBD1
length: 12
size: once
J: TRBJ2-3
DNA: TGTGCCACCGGACAGGGAACAGATACGCAGTATTTT
CDR3: CATGQGTDTQYF